This entry lists 21 T cell receptor beta chains sequenced from one sample in a study of cytomegalovirus exposure and HLA in healthy donors. The PCR had 60 Vbeta and 13 Jbeta primers. TCRdb keeps only in-frame clones here, not all; method: immunoSEQ multiplex PCR. This sample has about 76,000 clones; around two thirds occur once, and the top ten carry approximately 5%. What was sequenced was PBMCs. Receptors were obtained from a man aged 60 to 75 in good health and CMV-seropositive.

The V gene is TRBV6-6, the J gene TRBJ1-2; D unclear. Trimming shortened V by 5 bases and J by 8 bases, and 15 bases separated the two germline ends. Per germline, CDR1 MNHNY and CDR2 SVGAGI (reference sequence). The CDR3 has 13 residues. CDR3 DNA: TGTGCCAGCAGTGGATCCCCGGGTGGCGGCTACACCTTC. Amino acid sequence: CASSGSPGGGYTF.

With regard to this clone: An end of the junction differs from the germline gene, which may be a read error. V and J are TRBV7-9 and TRBJ2-7; the D is unclear. The CDR3 is 12 residues long. Germline V gene lookup returns CDR1 SEHNR and CDR2 FQNEAQ (reference sequence). DNA for the CDR3: TGTTCCAGCAGCTCAGGCCCCTACGAGCAGTACTTC. Its protein is CSSSSGPYEQYF.

The chain is built from TRBV30 and TRBJ1-1; tentative D call: TRBD1 (5 bases). The CDR3 has 13 residues. The V end lost 3 bases, the J end lost 5 bases, and 13 bases lay between the germline ends. Germline V CDR1 and CDR2: GTSNPN, SVGIG (reference sequence). Here the CDR3 reads CAWRDTFRTEAFF. Written as DNA, the CDR3 is TGTGCCTGGAGGGACACGTTCCGAACTGAAGCTTTCTTT.

This chain connects TRBV30 to TRBJ2-7, with TRBD2 matching 11 bases. The CDR3 contains 13 residues. The germline V gene encodes CDR1 GTSNPN and CDR2 SVGIG (reference sequence). The V segment lost 0 bases and the J segment 11 bases; nucleotides outside the gene matches: 6. The CDR3 protein is CAWSVSSGRKKYF. DNA for the CDR3: TGTGCCTGGAGTGTTTCTAGCGGGAGGAAGAAGTACTTC.

V and J are TRBV7-6 and TRBJ1-1; weak D call: TRBD1 (5 bases). The CDR3 runs to 14 residues. Trimming cost V 1 base and J 0 bases, with 6 bases left between them. In germline, CDR1 is SGHVS, CDR2 FNYEAQ. The CDR3 protein is CASSLDRMNTEAFF. CDR3 nucleotide sequence: TGTGCCAGCAGCTTAGACAGGATGAACACTGAAGCTTTCTTT.

The chain uses TRBV2 and TRBJ2-1; 11 nucleotides agree with TRBD2. The CDR3 consists of 15 residues. Trimming at V came to 7 bases and at J to 9 bases, leaving 11 bases not matched to a gene. Germline values: CDR1 SNHLY, CDR2 FYNNEI. The CDR3 DNA reads as TGTGCCAGCATAAGAGGTCTAGCGGGAGGCGGTGAGCAGTTCTTC. Its translation is CASIRGLAGGGEQFF. Variable domain in full (rest from reference TRBV2 and TRBJ2-1): EPEVTQTPSHQVTQMGQEVILRCVPISNHLYFYWYRQILGQKVEFLVSFYNNEISEKSEIFDDQFSVERPDGSNFTLKIRSTKLEDSAMYFCASIRGLAGGGEQFFGPGTRLTVL.

The chain has TRBV2 and TRBJ2-7; 9 nucleotides line up with TRBD1. The CDR3 consists of 13 residues. CDR1 is SNHLY, CDR2 FYNNEI, per germline. The junction had 7 bases not matched to a gene; V was cut back by 11 bases and J by 2 bases. The CDR3 sequence: CAGGTGIPYEQYF. As DNA, the CDR3 is TGTGCCGGAGGGACAGGGATTCCCTACGAGCAGTACTTC.

V is TRBV27 and J is TRBJ1-2; 10 bases map to TRBD1. CDR1 and CDR2 (germline): MNHEY, SMNVEV (reference sequence). V was clipped by 6 bases and J by 2 bases; unmatched bases: 9. CDR3 length: 16 amino acids. The DNA of the CDR3 is TGTGCCAGCAGGCTTTTTCCGGGACAGGGGAACTATGGCTACACCTTC. It specifies CASRLFPGQGNYGYTF.

The V call is TRBV6-6, the J call TRBJ2-7; 7 nucleotides agree with TRBD2. The germline V gene encodes CDR1 MNHNY and CDR2 SVGAGI (reference sequence). CDR3 length: 13 residues. Trimming cost V 7 bases and J 7 bases; bases outside gene matches: 10. CDR3 coding DNA: TGTGCCAGCACCCAGGCGGGAGAGGGTGAGCAGTACTTC. Translation gives CASTQAGEGEQYF.

V and J are TRBV5-8 and TRBJ2-2; 8 bases align to TRBD2. CDR1 is SGHTS, CDR2 YDEGEE, per germline. There are 13 residues in the CDR3. V lost 6 bases to trimming and J lost 6 bases; unmatched junction nucleotides: 4. The CDR3 here is CASKARGAGELFF. DNA for the CDR3: TGTGCCAGCAAAGCGCGGGGGGCCGGGGAGCTGTTTTTT.

This rearrangement joins TRBV18 to TRBJ1-2, with unresolved D. The CDR3 is 14 amino acids. Germline V gene sequence: CDR1 KGHSH, CDR2 LQKENI. Deletions cut 3 bases from V and 3 bases from J, with 11 bases between. The CDR3 loop is CASSPEVDYYGYTF. The CDR3 DNA reads as TGTGCCAGCTCACCGGAGGTGGATTACTATGGCTACACCTTC.

This chain links TRBV5-1 with TRBJ1-2; a weak D match, TRBD1 (6 bases). Trimming left V 6 bases short and J 10 bases short, with 19 bases between. There are 13 residues in the CDR3. Germline V gene sequence: CDR1 SGHRS, CDR2 YFSETQ. The chain's CDR3 is CASTDGQLAAYTF. DNA of the CDR3: TGCGCCAGCACCGACGGACAGCTGGCCGCCTACACCTTC.

V and J are TRBV10-1 and TRBJ2-4; D not certain. Germline CDR1 and CDR2: WNHNN and SYGVQD (reference sequence). V lost 4 bases, J lost 0 bases, and 13 bases lay in between. The CDR3 is made up of 16 amino acids. The CDR3 coding sequence is TGCGCCAGCAGTGTCATGGCTCTCGTAGCCAAAAACATTCAGTACTTC. This translates into CASSVMALVAKNIQYF.

The V call is TRBV4-1, the J call TRBJ2-1, with a possible D match to TRBD1 (6 bases). This CDR3 region has 15 residues. Germline CDR1 and CDR2: MGHRA and YSYEKL. V was clipped by 7 bases and J by 7 bases, with 20 bases between them. The CDR3 sequence: CASTPRVTGRNEQFF. In DNA, the CDR3 is TGCGCCAGCACCCCTAGAGTCACAGGGCGGAATGAGCAGTTCTTC.

The chain recombines TRBV6-1 with TRBJ2-5, with 11 bases identical to TRBD2. The J call may be in error: the DNA end matches TRBJ2-7 better. CDR1 is MNHNS, CDR2 SASEGT, per germline. CDR3 length: 15 amino acids. CDR3: CASRAGTSGSYEQYF. CDR3 in DNA: TGTGCCAGCAGGGCCGGGACTAGCGGATCCTACGAGCAGTACTTC.

This rearrangement joins TRBV19 to TRBJ2-2; weak D call: TRBD1 (6 bases). Between the trimmed V and J ends, which lost 6 bases and 5 bases, there was a span of 16 bases. The CDR3 runs 15 residues. Germline-derived CDR1 and CDR2 are LNHDA and SQIVND (reference sequence). The CDR3 here is CASRRDNLETGELFF. The CDR3 bases are TGTGCCAGTAGACGGGACAACCTCGAAACCGGGGAGCTGTTTTTT. The complete variable domain, with remaining parts taken from reference TRBV19 and TRBJ2-2, reads DGGITQSPKYLFRKEGQNVTLSCEQNLNHDAMYWYRQDPGQGLRLIYYSQIVNDFQKGDIAEGYSVSREKKESFPLTVTSAQKNPTAFYLCASRRDNLETGELFFGEGSRLTVL.

V and J are TRBV6-1 and TRBJ2-4, with 9 nucleotides matching TRBD2. The V gene's germline CDR1 is MNHNS and CDR2 SASEGT. The CDR3 runs to 17 residues. V lost 2 bases, J lost 9 bases, and 14 bases stayed unmatched. CDR3 loop: CASSEFTGFLAGPIQYF. DNA for the CDR3: TGTGCCAGCAGTGAATTTACCGGCTTCCTAGCGGGACCCATTCAGTACTTC.

The rearrangement joins TRBV11-1 to TRBJ2-7; a weak D match, TRBD2 (6 bases). This CDR3 comprises 14 residues. Trimming left V 4 bases short and J 2 bases short, with 12 bases between. Germline V lookup: CDR1 SGHAT, CDR2 FQDESV (reference sequence). The CDR3 DNA is TGTGCCAGCAGCTATTCGGGACTCCCCTACGAGCAGTACTTC. Translated, it gives CASSYSGLPYEQYF.

The rearrangement uses TRBV5-5 and TRBJ2-7; 9 bases align to TRBD1. The trim removed 3 bases at V and 0 bases at J, leaving 4 bases unmatched. CDR1 SGHKS and CDR2 YYEKEE come from the germline V gene (reference sequence). This CDR3 contains 15 residues. CDR3 region: CASSWGQGSSYEQYF. CDR3 nucleotide sequence: TGTGCCAGCAGCTGGGGACAGGGCAGCTCCTACGAGCAGTACTTC.

This chain joins TRBV5-1 and TRBJ1-5; D is possibly TRBD1 (6 bases). Germline V gene sequence: CDR1 SGHRS, CDR2 YFSETQ. Trimming pared 0 bases from V and 0 bases from J, leaving 10 bases between. The CDR3 has 16 residues. In nucleotides, the CDR3 is TGCGCCAGCAGCTTGGGGACGGACAGTAGCAATCAGCCCCAGCATTTT. Amino acids: CASSLGTDSSNQPQHF.

The genes are TRBV4-3 and TRBJ2-6, with TRBD1 as a possible D gene (6 bases). The CDR3 sequence is 19 residues long. V was pared by 0 bases and J by 0 bases, with 15 bases between. Germline CDR1 reads LGHNA; CDR2 reads YSLEER. CDR3 region: CASSQEGDNVFSGANVLTF. DNA of the CDR3: TGCGCCAGCAGCCAAGAGGGGGACAACGTCTTCTCTGGGGCCAACGTCCTGACTTTC.